Detailed here is one TCR beta chain. The data were taken from a study of blood T cells in healthy people across ages. The germline V gene has CDR1 MNHEY and CDR2 SVGAGI. V lost 5 bases to trimming and J lost 1 base, with 10 bases between them. CDR3 length equals 14 residues. A sample-barcoded 5' primer and a J-beta primer mix were used in a second PCR of about 7 to 12 cycles. From the 5' RACE reads, TCRdb called clonotypes with MiXCR, one entry per CDR3 protein. The table shows over 300,000 distinct CDR3 sequences, with about 52% occurring only once. This sequence was found in a man aged 60-69 years in good health. Sequenced material: blood. The chain has TRBV6-5 and TRBJ2-3, with D possibly TRBD2 on 6 matching bases. CDR3 nucleotides: TGTGCCAGCAGTCGGGGGTTAGGCACAGATACGCAGTATTTT. Amino acid sequence: CASSRGLGTDTQYF.